Listed below are T cell receptor beta chains from one sample, sequenced in a study of human T cells and chemical hapten exposure. TCRdb redid the calling of the RACE reads with MiXCR, one entry per CDR3 protein. This sample yields about 120,000 distinct CDR3 sequences, of which roughly an eighth are seen a single time; approximately 0.89% belongs to the top ten. This material consisted of whole blood, taken in connection with sensitization to the hapten diphenylcyclopropenone (DPC). These receptors all come from a man aged 18 to 35 with alopecia areata. Some clones in this sample may be carry-over from other donors' samples. CDR3s include the opening cysteine and the closing phenylalanine or tryptophan. A D gene is named only where the DNA matches it firmly. Clone sizes are given selectively: once, few, many, or a class where the clone is expanded.

d_gene,v_gene,abundance,j_gene,CDR3nt,CDR3aa
TRBD1,TRBV5-1,few,TRBJ1-4,TGCGCCAGCAGCCCAGAGGGGGGACAGAGAAATGAAAAACTGTTTTTT,CASSPEGGQRNEKLFF
.,TRBV5-6,few,TRBJ2-3,TGTGCCAGCAGCTTGGAGGCCCGATTTCTTGCAGATACGCAGTATTTT,CASSLEARFLADTQYF
.,TRBV5-1,.,TRBJ2-7,TGCGCCAGCAGCTTGGAAAGCCACTACGAGCAGTACTTC,CASSLESHYEQYF
.,TRBV3-1,few,TRBJ1-6,TGTGCCAGCAGCCAAGTAGGGCCGTCCTATAATTCACCCCTCCACTTT,CASSQVGPSYNSPLHF
TRBD1,TRBV7-9,.,TRBJ1-5,TGTGCCAGCAGCTTACAGGGGGCCTTTCAGCCCCAGCATTTT,CASSLQGAFQPQHF
.,TRBV20-1,.,TRBJ1-1,TGCAGTGCTGACGAAGGGATGAACACTGAAGCTTTCTTT,CSADEGMNTEAFF
.,TRBV10-1,.,TRBJ2-4,TGCGCCAGCAGTTTAGATCAATTGGAAGCCAAAAACATTCAGTACTTC,CASSLDQLEAKNIQYF
.,TRBV6-6,.,TRBJ1-5,TGTGCCAGCAGTCCGGGGTTTGGCAATCAGCCCCAGCATTTT,CASSPGFGNQPQHF
.,TRBV25-1,.,TRBJ1-1,TGTGCCAGCAGTGAATACTCAACCACTGAAGCTTTCTTT,CASSEYSTTEAFF
.,TRBV7-2,.,TRBJ2-1,TGTGCCAGCAGCTTAGAGGGGTCCCCCAACAATGAGCAGTTCTTC,CASSLEGSPNNEQFF
TRBD1,TRBV29-1,.,TRBJ1-4,TGCAGCGCACGACAGGGAGGGAGTGAAAAACTGTTTTTT,CSARQGGSEKLFF
.,TRBV3-1,.,TRBJ1-4,TGTGCCAGCAGCCCCCACAGGGTAGAGAACGAAAAACTGTTTTTT,CASSPHRVENEKLFF
.,TRBV4-3,many,TRBJ2-3,TGCGCCAGCAGCCAAGGTTCAGGCACAGATACGCAGTATTTT,CASSQGSGTDTQYF
.,TRBV7-6,.,TRBJ2-7,TGTGCCAGCAGCCAGGGGGGGAACTACGAGCAGTACTTC,CASSQGGNYEQYF
.,TRBV4-1,.,TRBJ1-4,TGCGCCAGCAGCCAAGACACTGAAAATCGGGAAAAACTGTTTTTT,CASSQDTENREKLFF
.,TRBV10-3,.,TRBJ1-1,TGTGCCATCAGTGCTGGGGAGACGAACACTGAAGCTTTCTTT,CAISAGETNTEAFF
.,TRBV24-1,few,TRBJ2-7,TGTGCCACCAGTGATCCGTCAGACGAGCAGTACTTC,CATSDPSDEQYF
TRBD1,TRBV4-2,few,TRBJ2-2,TGTGCCAGCAGCCGGACAGGGGGCACCGGGGAGCTGTTTTTT,CASSRTGGTGELFF
TRBD1,TRBV5-1,.,TRBJ2-1,TGCGCCAGCAGCTATTCAGGGGGCCTCTCCTACAATGAGCAGTTCTTC,CASSYSGGLSYNEQFF
.,TRBV10-3,many,TRBJ2-1,TGTGCCACCGGGGGGCGGGCGAATGAGCAGTTCTTC,CATGGRANEQFF
TRBD1,TRBV7-9,.,TRBJ1-1,TGTGCCAGCAGCTTAGGCTGGACAGGGCCCACTGAAGCTTTCTTT,CASSLGWTGPTEAFF
TRBD2,TRBV15,few,TRBJ2-1,TGTGCCACCAGCACGAACCAAGGGACTAGGATTATGAGGGGGAATGAGCAGTTCTTC,CATSTNQGTRIMRGNEQFF
TRBD1,TRBV19,few,TRBJ2-6,TGTGCCAGTAGTGGGGACAGATTCTCTGGGGCCAACGTCCTGACTTTC,CASSGDRFSGANVLTF
TRBD2,TRBV4-1,.,TRBJ2-7,TGCGCCAGCAGCCAGGGACTAGCGGGGACCTACGAGCAGTACTTC,CASSQGLAGTYEQYF
.,TRBV20-1,few,TRBJ1-5,TGCAGTGCTAGTGTCGGCCTGAGGGATCAGCCCCAGCATTTT,CSASVGLRDQPQHF
TRBD2,TRBV4-2,.,TRBJ2-3,TGTGCCAGCAGCCAGGGGACTAGCGGGGGGGCCGGTCGGACAGATACGCAGTATTTT,CASSQGTSGGAGRTDTQYF
.,TRBV11-2,few,TRBJ1-4,TGTGCCAGCAGCTTAGTGGGGGCAGTCCTGGAAAAACTGTTTTTT,CASSLVGAVLEKLFF
TRBD2,TRBV11-2,few,TRBJ2-3,TGTGCCAGCAGCGCCCTAGCGGGGAAGACAGATACGCAGTATTTT,CASSALAGKTDTQYF
TRBD2,TRBV7-6,.,TRBJ2-3,TGTGCCAGCAGCTTAGCGGGGGGGATGTATACGCAGTATTTT,CASSLAGGMYTQYF
.,TRBV6-5,.,TRBJ2-3,TGTGCCAGCAGTTACGGACTGGCACGCACAGATACGCAGTATTTT,CASSYGLARTDTQYF
.,TRBV12-3/TRBV12-4,.,TRBJ2-3,TGTGCCAGCAGTCGGGTGACGGCGATTGGGGCAGATACGCAGTATTTT,CASSRVTAIGADTQYF
.,TRBV11-2,.,TRBJ1-5,TGTGCCAGCAGCCCCGGGGGTGGGAGCAATCAGCCCCAGCATTTT,CASSPGGGSNQPQHF
TRBD1,TRBV2,few,TRBJ1-1,TGTGCCAGCAGTGGGACAGGGGGGTTCACTGAAGCTTTCTTT,CASSGTGGFTEAFF
TRBD1,TRBV7-2,few,TRBJ1-6,TGTGCCAGCAGCTTACAACAGGGGTATAATTCACCCCTCCACTTT,CASSLQQGYNSPLHF
.,TRBV7-9,few,TRBJ1-6,TGTGCCAGCAGCTTACTCGCCCAAAATTCACCCCTCCACTTT,CASSLLAQNSPLHF
.,TRBV29-1,.,TRBJ1-1,TGCAGCGTTCCAGGGAACACTGAAGCTTTCTTT,CSVPGNTEAFF
TRBD2,TRBV4-3,once,TRBJ2-3,TGCGCCAGCAGCCAAGATAGCGGGGGGCCCACAGATACGCAGTATTTT,CASSQDSGGPTDTQYF
.,TRBV7-2,.,TRBJ2-4,TGTGCCAGCAGCCCGTACGAATGGGGCATTCAGTACTTC,CASSPYEWGIQYF
.,TRBV6-6,few,TRBJ1-2,TGTGCCAGCAGTTACTCTTTGCAGGGAACTTCGCCATTCTATGGCTACACCTTC,CASSYSLQGTSPFYGYTF
.,TRBV5-4,.,TRBJ1-1,TGTGCCACTTCGACACCCGTGAGCACTGAAGCTTTCTTT,CATSTPVSTEAFF
.,TRBV3-1,.,TRBJ1-6,TGTGCCAGCAGCCCGAATGGAAGACATTCACCCCTCCACTTT,CASSPNGRHSPLHF
.,TRBV19,many,TRBJ2-1,TGTGCCACCAGTAGTATGAGAGGGGCCACCTACAATGAGCAGTTCTTC,CATSSMRGATYNEQFF
TRBD2,TRBV18,few,TRBJ2-3,TGTGCCAGCTCAGGGACTAGCGTGGATGATACGCAGTATTTT,CASSGTSVDDTQYF
.,TRBV7-3,.,TRBJ2-5,TGTGCCAGCAGCTTTTCGGACAAGGCTCAAGGAACCCAGTACTTC,CASSFSDKAQGTQYF
TRBD1,TRBV6-1,few,TRBJ1-5,TGTGCCAGCAGTCCCGGTTTGACAGGGAGTCAGCCCCAGCATTTT,CASSPGLTGSQPQHF
TRBD1,TRBV5-1,.,TRBJ1-1,TGCGACAGCAGCTCTCGGGACAGGGCGGACACTGAAGCTTTCTTT,CDSSSRDRADTEAFF
.,TRBV7-6,few,TRBJ2-1,TGTGCCAGCAGCACCCAACCACAGGGTCCCCCCCTATACAATGAGCAGTTCTTC,CASSTQPQGPPLYNEQFF
.,TRBV6-2/TRBV6-3,.,TRBJ1-1,TGTGCCAGCAGTTCTCGACCTGCTGAAGCTTTCTTT,CASSSRPAEAFF
.,TRBV4-1,few,TRBJ1-4,TGCGCCAGCAGCCAAGGCCTGACAATTGCAACTAATGAAAAACTGTTTTTT,CASSQGLTIATNEKLFF
TRBD1,TRBV25-1,.,TRBJ2-5,TGTGCCAGCAGTGAAGGACAGGTTAGCGAGACCCAGTACTTC,CASSEGQVSETQYF
.,TRBV9,few,TRBJ1-2,TGTGCCAGCAGCGTAGGATCAGGGAGAAGCGGCTACACCTTC,CASSVGSGRSGYTF
.,TRBV12-3/TRBV12-4,few,TRBJ2-1,TGTGCCAGCAGTTTAGGTGTGAATGAGCAGTTCTTC,CASSLGVNEQFF
.,TRBV6-5,.,TRBJ1-5,TGTGCCAGCAGCCAACAGGGTTACTTTAGCAATCAGCCCCAGCATTTT,CASSQQGYFSNQPQHF
TRBD1,TRBV28,many,TRBJ1-2,TGTGCCAGCAGCCGGGACAGGGACTTCTATGGCTACACCTTC,CASSRDRDFYGYTF